The rows below give T cell receptor beta chains drawn from one sample of a study of read filtering for tumor transcriptome and immune sequencing. TCRdb redid the calling of the reads with MiXCR, one entry per CDR3 protein. The sample consists of 40,000 to 50,000 distinct CDR3 sequences, roughly 13% of them appearing once. Sequencing was performed on a population of CD138-negative cells sorted from bone marrow. These receptor sequences come from a donor aged 40 or over with multiple myeloma. The CDR3 runs from the conserved cysteine through the conserved F or W.

j_call v_call cdr3_aa
TRBJ2-5 TRBV29-1 CSVSRPSGGETQYF
TRBJ1-1 TRBV6-5 CASSYSKDGPTAAFF
TRBJ1-5 TRBV11-2 CASSLNGDQPQHF
TRBJ1-5 TRBV19 CASSLFSGGPSNQPQHF
TRBJ2-7 TRBV6-5 CASNPSYEQYF
TRBJ1-4 TRBV7-2 CASSLGDRRNEKLFF
TRBJ2-1 TRBV9 CASSVRPGENEQFF
TRBJ1-1 TRBV2 CASRSGDTEAFF
TRBJ1-1 TRBV20-1 CSARRGGSNTEAFF
TRBJ1-2 TRBV12-3/TRBV12-4 CASRDRGRVSGGYTF
TRBJ2-7 TRBV20-1 CSARGQDNVYEQYF
TRBJ2-1 TRBV28 CASSGGWTGVVQFF
TRBJ2-7 TRBV29-1 CSVETCYGAYEQYF
TRBJ2-2 TRBV20-1 CSAIGLAGATGELFF
TRBJ2-5 TRBV6-5 CASSYSGETQYF
TRBJ2-1 TRBV6-5 CASSAASAETSNEQFF
TRBJ2-2 TRBV27 CASSLSRAGDAGELFF
TRBJ2-7 TRBV11-2 CASSLLRTSEQYF
TRBJ1-1 TRBV20-1 CSARDIPREAFF
TRBJ1-2 TRBV11-3 CASSSSSASYGYTF
TRBJ2-7 TRBV20-1 CSAGLRRGEQYF
TRBJ2-7 TRBV9 CASSFRSVSGRLSPYEQYF
TRBJ2-5 TRBV28 CASSFGDRAPIFQETQYF
TRBJ2-1 TRBV11-2 CASSRQVRGPYNEQFF
TRBJ2-1 TRBV20-1 CSARETSGNNEQFF
TRBJ2-5 TRBV6-2/TRBV6-3 CASIPGGAGEETQYF
TRBJ1-1 TRBV11-2 CASGGQPDTEAFF
TRBJ2-2 TRBV29-1 CSVVWTSDTGELFF
TRBJ2-3 TRBV12-3/TRBV12-4 CASSSDGGAQYF
TRBJ2-7 TRBV7-2 CASSLGSEWQRGYEQYF
TRBJ2-5 TRBV20-1 CSARGAPLELPQETQYF
TRBJ2-1 TRBV5-1 CASSLEGARSYEQFF
TRBJ2-7 TRBV30 CAWSVRLAGTYEQYF
TRBJ1-4 TRBV20-1 CSAATGATNEKLFF
TRBJ2-3 TRBV28 CASSWDRITDTQYF
TRBJ2-5 TRBV7-2 CASSPRTSGSGETQYF
TRBJ1-1 TRBV5-1 CASRPGVTTGGTEAFF
TRBJ2-1 TRBV20-1 CSARVWDNEQFF
TRBJ2-1 TRBV29-1 CSVTGTSGSISSYNEQFF
TRBJ2-4 TRBV5-1 CASSLATAGAKNIQYF
TRBJ2-2 TRBV9 CASSTNAGELFF
TRBJ2-1 TRBV24-1 CANRIRTGLAGGSYNEQFF
TRBJ2-3 TRBV6-2/TRBV6-3 CASSYSNGGRGSDTQYF
TRBJ2-3 TRBV6-2/TRBV6-3 CASRTHYPTDTQYF
TRBJ2-7 TRBV15 CATSSPGQGTPGLGEQYF
TRBJ1-5 TRBV5-1 CASSLGRGAGQPQHF
TRBJ2-7 TRBV20-1 CSAAIPGLVYNEQYF
TRBJ2-7 TRBV7-9 CASSLGTGEVYEQYF
TRBJ1-5 TRBV6-5 CASSYGRSNHPQHF
TRBJ2-7 TRBV5-1 CASSTLDRGDEQYF
TRBJ2-1 TRBV13 CASSWPSGSSYNEQFF
TRBJ2-7 TRBV6-2/TRBV6-3 CTSRPGRALSYGQYF
TRBJ2-6 TRBV7-9 CASSLRRGSGANVLTF
TRBJ2-7 TRBV7-8 CASSLGGGRADEQYF
TRBJ2-5 TRBV5-1 CASSPDSARETQYF
TRBJ2-7 TRBV19 CASSVNRVEQYF
TRBJ2-1 TRBV29-1 CSVVLTSGSDNEQFF
TRBJ2-7 TRBV7-9 CASSPSAGTGGRYEQYF
TRBJ2-7 TRBV29-1 CGVEVSGLAEAYERYF